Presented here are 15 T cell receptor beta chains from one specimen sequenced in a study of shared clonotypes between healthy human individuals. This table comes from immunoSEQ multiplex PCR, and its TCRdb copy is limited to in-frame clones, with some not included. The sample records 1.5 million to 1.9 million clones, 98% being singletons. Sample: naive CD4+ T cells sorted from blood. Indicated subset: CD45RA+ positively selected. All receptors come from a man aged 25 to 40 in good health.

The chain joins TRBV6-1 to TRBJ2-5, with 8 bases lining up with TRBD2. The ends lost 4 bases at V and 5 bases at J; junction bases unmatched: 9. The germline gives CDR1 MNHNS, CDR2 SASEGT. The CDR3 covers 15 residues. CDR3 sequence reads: CASSGIAGWSETQYF. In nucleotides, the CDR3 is TGTGCCAGCAGTGGGATAGCGGGGTGGTCGGAGACCCAGTACTTC.

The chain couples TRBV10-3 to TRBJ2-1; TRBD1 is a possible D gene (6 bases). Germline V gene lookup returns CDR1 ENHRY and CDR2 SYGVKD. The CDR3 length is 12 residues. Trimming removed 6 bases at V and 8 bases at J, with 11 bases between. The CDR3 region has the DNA TGTGCCATCAGAAGCAGGGGCGATGAGCAGTTCTTC. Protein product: CAIRSRGDEQFF.

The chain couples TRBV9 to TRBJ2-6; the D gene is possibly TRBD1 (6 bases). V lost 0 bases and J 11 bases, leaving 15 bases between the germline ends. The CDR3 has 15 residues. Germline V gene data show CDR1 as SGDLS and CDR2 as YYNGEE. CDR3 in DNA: TGTGCCAGCAGCGTAGCTCAGGCAGGGACACACGTCCTGACTTTC. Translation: CASSVAQAGTHVLTF. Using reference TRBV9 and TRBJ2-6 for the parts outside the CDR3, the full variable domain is DSGVTQTPKHLITATGQRVTLRCSPRSGDLSVYWYQQSLDQGLQFLIQYYNGEERAKGNILERFSAQQFPDLHSELNLSSLELGDSALYFCASSVAQAGTHVLTFGAGSRLTVL.

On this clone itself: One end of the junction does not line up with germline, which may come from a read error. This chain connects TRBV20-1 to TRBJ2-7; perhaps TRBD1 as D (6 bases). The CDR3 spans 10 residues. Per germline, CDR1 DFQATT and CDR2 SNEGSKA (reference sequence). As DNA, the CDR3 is TGCAGTGTAATTGGCGGACAGAGATTTTTC. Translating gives CSVIGGQRFF.

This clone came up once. CDR3 nucleotide sequence: TGTGCCAGCTCAGCCGATACGCAGTATTTT. This codes for CASSADTQYF. The gene calls are TRBV18 and TRBJ2-3; no clear D. This CDR3 contains 10 residues. The V end lost 5 bases, the J end lost 6 bases, and 3 bases lay between the germline ends. CDR1 is KGHSH and CDR2 is LQKENI in the germline V gene.

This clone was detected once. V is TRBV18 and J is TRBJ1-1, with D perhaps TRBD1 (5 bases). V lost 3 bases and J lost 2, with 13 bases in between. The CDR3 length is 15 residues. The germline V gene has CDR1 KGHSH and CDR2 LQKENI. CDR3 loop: CASSPLGQINTEAFF. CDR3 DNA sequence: TGTGCCAGCTCACCGCTCGGACAAATTAACACTGAAGCTTTCTTT.

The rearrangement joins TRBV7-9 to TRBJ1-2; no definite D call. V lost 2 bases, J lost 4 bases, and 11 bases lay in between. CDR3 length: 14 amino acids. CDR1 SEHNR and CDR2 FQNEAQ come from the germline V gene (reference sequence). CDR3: CASSLPTGSYGYTF. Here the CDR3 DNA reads TGTGCCAGCAGCTTACCCACGGGAAGCTATGGCTACACCTTC. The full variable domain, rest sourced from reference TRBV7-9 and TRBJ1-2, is DTGVSQNPRHKITKRGQNVTFRCDPISEHNRLYWYRQTLGQGPEFLTYFQNEAQLEKSRLLSDRFSAERPKGSFSTLEIQRTEQGDSAMYLCASSLPTGSYGYTFGSGTRLTVV.

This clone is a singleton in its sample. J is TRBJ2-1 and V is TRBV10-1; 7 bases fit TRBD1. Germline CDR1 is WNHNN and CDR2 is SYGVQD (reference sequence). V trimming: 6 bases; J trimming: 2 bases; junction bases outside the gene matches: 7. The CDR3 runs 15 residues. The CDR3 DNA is TGCGCCAGCAGCTCCGGGACAGTGACCTACAATGAGCAGTTCTTC. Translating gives CASSSGTVTYNEQFF.

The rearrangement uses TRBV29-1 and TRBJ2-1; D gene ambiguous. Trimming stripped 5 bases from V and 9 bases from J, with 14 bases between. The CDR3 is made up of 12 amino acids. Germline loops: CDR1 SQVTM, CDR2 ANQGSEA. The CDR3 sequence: CSVRTTSAEQFF. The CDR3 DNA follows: TGCAGCGTTCGGACCACTTCCGCTGAGCAGTTCTTC.

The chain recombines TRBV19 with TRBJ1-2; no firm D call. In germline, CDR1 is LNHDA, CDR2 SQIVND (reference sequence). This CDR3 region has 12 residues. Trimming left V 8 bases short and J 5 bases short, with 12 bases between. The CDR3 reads CASWRLSYGYTF. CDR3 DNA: TGTGCCAGTTGGAGGCTTTCTTATGGCTACACCTTC.

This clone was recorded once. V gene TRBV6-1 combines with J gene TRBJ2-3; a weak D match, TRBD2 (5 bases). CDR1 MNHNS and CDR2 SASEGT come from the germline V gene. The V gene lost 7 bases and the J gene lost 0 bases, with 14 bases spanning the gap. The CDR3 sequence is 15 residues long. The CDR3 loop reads CASTVPAASTDTQYF. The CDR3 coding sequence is TGTGCCAGCACGGTACCAGCGGCTAGCACAGATACGCAGTATTTT.

Here the CDR3 DNA reads TGTGCCAGCTCACCACGGCGGGGGGTATCCTACGAGCAGTACTTC. This translates into CASSPRRGVSYEQYF. The genes are TRBV18 and TRBJ2-7; 8 nucleotides agree with TRBD2. With 1 base clipped from V and 1 base from J, the junction kept 3 bases outside the gene matches. CDR1 KGHSH and CDR2 LQKENI come from the germline V gene. The CDR3 loop spans 15 amino acids.

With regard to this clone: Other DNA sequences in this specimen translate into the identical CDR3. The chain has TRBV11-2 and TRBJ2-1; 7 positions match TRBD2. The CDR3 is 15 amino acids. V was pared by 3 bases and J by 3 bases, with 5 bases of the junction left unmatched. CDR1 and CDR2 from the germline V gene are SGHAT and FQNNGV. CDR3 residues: CASSLSSGNYNEQFF. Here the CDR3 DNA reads TGTGCCAGCAGCTTGTCTAGCGGCAACTACAATGAGCAGTTCTTC.

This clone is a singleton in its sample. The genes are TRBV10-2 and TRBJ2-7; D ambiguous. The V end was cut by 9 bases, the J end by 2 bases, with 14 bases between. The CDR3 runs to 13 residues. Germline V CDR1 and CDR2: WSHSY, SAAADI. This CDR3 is CASATVNAYEQYF. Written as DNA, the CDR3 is TGCGCCAGTGCTACAGTGAATGCCTACGAGCAGTACTTC.

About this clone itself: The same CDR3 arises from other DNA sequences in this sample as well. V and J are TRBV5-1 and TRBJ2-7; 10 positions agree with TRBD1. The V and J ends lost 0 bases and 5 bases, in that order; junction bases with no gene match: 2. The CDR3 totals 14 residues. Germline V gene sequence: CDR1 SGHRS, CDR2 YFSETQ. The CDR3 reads CASSLGDRGHEQYF. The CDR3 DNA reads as TGCGCCAGCAGCTTGGGGGACAGGGGCCACGAGCAGTACTTC.